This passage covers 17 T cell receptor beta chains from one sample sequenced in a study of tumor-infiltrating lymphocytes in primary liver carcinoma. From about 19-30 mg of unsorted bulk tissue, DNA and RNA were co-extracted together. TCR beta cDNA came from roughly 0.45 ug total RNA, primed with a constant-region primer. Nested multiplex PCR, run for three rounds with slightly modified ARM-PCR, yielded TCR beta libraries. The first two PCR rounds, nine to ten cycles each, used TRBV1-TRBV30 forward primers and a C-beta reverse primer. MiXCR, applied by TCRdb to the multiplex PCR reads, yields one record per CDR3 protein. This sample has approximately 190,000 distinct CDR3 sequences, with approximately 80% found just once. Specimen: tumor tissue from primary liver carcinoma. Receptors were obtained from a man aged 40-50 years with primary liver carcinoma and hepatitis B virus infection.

In nucleotides, the CDR3 is TGCAGCGTTGAATGGGAGCGGAACACTGAAGCTTTCTTT. Its protein is CSVEWERNTEAFF. This chain uses TRBV29-1 with TRBJ1-1; D is undetermined. V was shortened by 2 bases and J by 1 base, with 8 bases between the two germline ends. The CDR3 has 13 amino acids. Germline-derived CDR1 and CDR2 are SQVTM and ANQGSEA.

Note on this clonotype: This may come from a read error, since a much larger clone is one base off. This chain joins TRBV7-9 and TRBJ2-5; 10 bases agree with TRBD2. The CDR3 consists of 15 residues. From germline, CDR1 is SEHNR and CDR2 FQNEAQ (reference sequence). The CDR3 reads CASSLDELAGETPYF. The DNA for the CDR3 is TGTGCCAGCAGCTTAGATGAGCTAGCGGGAGAGACCCCGTACTTC.

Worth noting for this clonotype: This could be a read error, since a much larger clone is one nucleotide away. The CDR3 protein is CASHMGGNEHYF. The CDR3 DNA reads as TGTGCCTCCCACATGGGGGGGAACGAGCATTACTTC. The rearrangement joins TRBV30 to TRBJ2-7, with TRBD2 matching 7 bases. CDR3 length: 12 amino acids. CDR1 is GTSNPN, CDR2 SVGIG, per germline (reference sequence).

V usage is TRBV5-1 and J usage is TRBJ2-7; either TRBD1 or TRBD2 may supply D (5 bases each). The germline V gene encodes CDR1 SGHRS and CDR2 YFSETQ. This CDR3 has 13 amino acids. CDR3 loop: CGSREPTSYEQYF. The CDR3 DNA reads TGCGGTAGCAGGGAACCTACTAGTTACGAGCAGTACTTC. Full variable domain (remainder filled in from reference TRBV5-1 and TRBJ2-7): KAGVTQTPRYLIKTRGQQVTLSCSPISGHRSVSWYQQTPGQGLQFLFEYFSETQRNKGNFPGRFSGRQFSNSRSEMNVSTLELGDSALYLCGSREPTSYEQYFGPGTRLTVT.

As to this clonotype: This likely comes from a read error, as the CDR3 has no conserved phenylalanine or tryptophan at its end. The DNA for the CDR3 is TGCGCCAACAGTTACGAGGTACCCTACGAGCAGTACTCC. Amino acid sequence: CANSYEVPYEQYS. V gene TRBV6-1 combines with J gene TRBJ2-7; D is unresolved. CDR1 is MNHNS and CDR2 is SASEGT in the germline V gene. The CDR3 is 13 residues long.

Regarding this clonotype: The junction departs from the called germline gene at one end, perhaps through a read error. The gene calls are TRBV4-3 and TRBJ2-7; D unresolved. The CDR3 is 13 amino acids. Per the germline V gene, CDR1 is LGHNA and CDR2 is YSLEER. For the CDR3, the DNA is TGCGTCAGCAGCCATGATCTACCCTACGAGCAGTACTTC. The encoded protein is CVSSHDLPYEQYF.

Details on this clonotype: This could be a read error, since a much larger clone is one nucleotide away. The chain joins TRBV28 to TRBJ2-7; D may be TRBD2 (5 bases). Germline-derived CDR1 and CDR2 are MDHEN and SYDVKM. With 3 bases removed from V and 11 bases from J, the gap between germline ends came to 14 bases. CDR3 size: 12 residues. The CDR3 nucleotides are TGTGCCAGCAGTTTTGGGTTAGAGCGGAAGTACTTC. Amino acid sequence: CASSFGLERKYF.

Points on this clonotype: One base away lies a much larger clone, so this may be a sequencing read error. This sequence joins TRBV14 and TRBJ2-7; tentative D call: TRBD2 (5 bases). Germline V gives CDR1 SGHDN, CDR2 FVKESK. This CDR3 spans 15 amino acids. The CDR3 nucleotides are TGTGCCAACAGCCAAGCCCTAATGGGAGCCGCCGAGCAGTACTTC. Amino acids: CANSQALMGAAEQYF.

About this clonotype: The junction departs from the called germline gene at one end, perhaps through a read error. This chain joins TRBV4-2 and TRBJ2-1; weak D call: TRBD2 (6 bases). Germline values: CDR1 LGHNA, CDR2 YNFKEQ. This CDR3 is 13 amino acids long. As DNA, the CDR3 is TGTGCCGGCAGCGCAGCGCGGGAATATGAGCAGTTCTTC. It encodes CAGSAAREYEQFF.

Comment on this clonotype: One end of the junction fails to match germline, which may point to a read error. The CDR3: CASSDSGRSTDMQYF. In nucleotides, the CDR3 is TGTGCCAGTAGCGATAGCGGGAGATCTACAGATATGCAGTATTTT. This chain connects TRBV11-2 to TRBJ2-3; 9 nucleotides align to TRBD2. Looked up from germline, CDR1 is SGHAT and CDR2 is FQNNGV. This CDR3 comprises 15 residues. Full variable domain (missing parts from reference TRBV11-2 and TRBJ2-3): EAGVAQSPRYKIIEKRQSVAFWCNPISGHATLYWYQQILGQGPKLLIQFQNNGVVDDSQLPKDRFSAERLKGVDSTLKIQPAKLEDSAVYLCASSDSGRSTDMQYFGPGTRLTVL.

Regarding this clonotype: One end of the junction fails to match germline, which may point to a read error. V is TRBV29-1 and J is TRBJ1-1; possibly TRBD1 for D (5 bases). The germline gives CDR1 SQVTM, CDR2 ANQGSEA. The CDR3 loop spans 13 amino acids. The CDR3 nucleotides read TGCAGCGCGGACAAGGGGCGAGGAACTGAAGCATTCTTT. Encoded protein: CSADKGRGTEAFF. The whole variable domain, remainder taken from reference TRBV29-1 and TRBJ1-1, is SAVISQKPSRDICQRGTSLTIQCQVDSQVTMMFWYRQQPGQSLTLIATANQGSEATYESGFVIDKFPISRPNLTFSTLTVSNMSPEDSSIYLCSADKGRGTEAFFGQGTRLTVV.

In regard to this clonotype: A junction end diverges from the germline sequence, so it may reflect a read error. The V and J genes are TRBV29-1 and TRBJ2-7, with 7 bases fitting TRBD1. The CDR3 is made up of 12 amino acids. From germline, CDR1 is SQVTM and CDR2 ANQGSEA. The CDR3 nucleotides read TGCAGCGCCGCACGACAGGGTAACGAGCAGTATTTC. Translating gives CSAARQGNEQYF.

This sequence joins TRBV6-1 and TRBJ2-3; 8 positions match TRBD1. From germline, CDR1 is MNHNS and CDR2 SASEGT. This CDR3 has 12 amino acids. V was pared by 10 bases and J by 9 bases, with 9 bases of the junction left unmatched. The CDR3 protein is CAIKWGTGTQYF. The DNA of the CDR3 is TGTGCCATCAAATGGGGGACAGGCACGCAGTATTTT.

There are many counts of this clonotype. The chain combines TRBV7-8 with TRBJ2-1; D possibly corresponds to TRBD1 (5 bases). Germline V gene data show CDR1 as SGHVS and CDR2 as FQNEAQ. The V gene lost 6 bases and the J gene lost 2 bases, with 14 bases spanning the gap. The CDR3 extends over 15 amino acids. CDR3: CASSIRGRTYNEQFF. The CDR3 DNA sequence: TGTGCCAGCAGTATAAGGGGTAGGACCTACAATGAGCAGTTCTTC.

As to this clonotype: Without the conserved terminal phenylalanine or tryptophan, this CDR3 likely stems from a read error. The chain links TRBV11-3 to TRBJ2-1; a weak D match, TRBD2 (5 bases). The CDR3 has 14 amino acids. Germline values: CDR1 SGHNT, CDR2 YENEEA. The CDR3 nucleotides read TGTCCCAGCAGCTTGACTATTATTATTGATGAGCAGTTCTTA. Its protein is CPSSLTIIIDEQFL.

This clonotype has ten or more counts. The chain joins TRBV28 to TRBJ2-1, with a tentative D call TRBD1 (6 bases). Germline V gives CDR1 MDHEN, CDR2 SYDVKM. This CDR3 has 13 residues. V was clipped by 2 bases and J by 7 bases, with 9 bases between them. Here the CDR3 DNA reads TGTGCCAGCAGTTTAGTGGGGGCGAATGAGCAGTTCTTC. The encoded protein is CASSLVGANEQFF. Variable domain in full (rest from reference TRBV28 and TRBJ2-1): DVKVTQSSRYLVKRTGEKVFLECVQDMDHENMFWYRQDPGLGLRLIYFSYDVKMKEKGDIPEGYSVSREKKERFSLILESASTNQTSMYLCASSLVGANEQFFGPGTRLTVL.

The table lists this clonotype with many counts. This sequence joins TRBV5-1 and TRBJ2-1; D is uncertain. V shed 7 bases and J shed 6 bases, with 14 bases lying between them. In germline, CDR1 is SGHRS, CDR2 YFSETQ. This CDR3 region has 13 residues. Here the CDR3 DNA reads TGCGCCAGCGGCCAGATACCGGGCAATGAGCAGTTCTTC. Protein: CASGQIPGNEQFF.